These 9 T cell receptor beta chains share one sample of origin, sequenced in a study of T-cell reconstitution after alpha-beta-depleted transplantation in children (dated by TCRdb to the mid-2010s). The full study reports these points: The frequencies of hyperexpanded clones fell over the following months, and after one year, T-cell counts and TCRbeta diversity were mostly attributed to newly produced T cells.

No antigen has been identified for these receptors. What the treatment or condition label conveys for this sample: allogeneic hematopoietic cell transplantation with graft depleted of TCRalphabeta T cells and CD19 B cells. To prepare the library, PCR was applied. Sequencing used an Illumina HiSeq 2500. To normalize quantification of the TCRbeta repertoire, the TCR libraries were built with molecular barcoding that relied on unique molecular identifiers. The raw public data were reprocessed by TCRdb itself: fastp quality trimming at Q25, MiXCR clonotype calling, in-frame beta chains only. Each entry is one CDR3 protein sequence, shown with its most common DNA and genes. The sample records hundreds of thousands of distinct CDR3 sequences, 6% to 10% of which are singletons. Clones ranked in the top ten supply about 9.3% of the sample. Sequencing was performed on peripheral blood, taken 360 days after TCRalphabeta/CD19-depleted stem cell transplant. Receptors originate from a female patient aged 2-15 years who had a stem cell transplant for Fanconi anemia, so the T cells may come from the graft donor.

The chain has TRBV7-6 and TRBJ1-6; D is unresolved. Trimming stripped 2 bases from V and 5 bases from J, with 4 bases between. Germline V gene data show CDR1 as SGHVS and CDR2 as FNYEAQ. This CDR3 contains 13 residues. The CDR3 bases are TGTGCCAGCAGCTTAAGGGATAATTCACCCCTCCACTTT. It is translated as CASSLRDNSPLHF.

The genes are TRBV5-1 and TRBJ2-5; 7 bases fit TRBD1. Trimming removed 0 bases from V and 4 bases from J; junction bases left unmatched: 9. The germline CDR1 and CDR2 sequences are SGHRS and YFSETQ. The CDR3 spans 16 residues. In DNA form, the CDR3 reads TGCGCCAGCAGCTTGGAAGCAGGACAGGTGGGAGAGACCCAGTACTTC. It codes for CASSLEAGQVGETQYF.

This clonotype was counted at least ten times. The chain uses TRBV5-8 and TRBJ2-1; TRBD2 might be the D (6 bases). Germline CDR1 and CDR2: SGHTS and YDEGEE. Trimming stripped 1 base from V and 9 bases from J, with 14 bases between. This CDR3 is 14 amino acids long. CDR3 sequence: CASSLNRGSSEQFF. The CDR3 DNA follows: TGTGCCAGCAGCTTGAATCGGGGGTCGAGTGAGCAGTTCTTC.

Written as DNA, the CDR3 is TGTGCCAGCAGCCATCCACTGACAGGGCAATCGAACACCGGGGAGCTGTTTTTT. This encodes CASSHPLTGQSNTGELFF. This chain joins TRBV3-1 and TRBJ2-2; 7 nucleotides match TRBD1. J lost 0 bases, V lost 3 bases, and 10 bases had no gene match. The CDR3 length is 18 residues. Germline CDR1 reads LGHDT; CDR2 reads YNNKEL (reference sequence).

This chain links TRBV7-6 with TRBJ2-7, with 11 bases matching TRBD2. CDR1 and CDR2 from the germline V gene are SGHVS and FNYEAQ. The V gene end was trimmed by 3 bases and the J gene end by 4 bases; junction bases not matched to a gene: 8. The CDR3 spans 16 residues. The CDR3 is CASSFWVGTSGYEQYF. CDR3 bases: TGTGCCAGCAGCTTTTGGGTCGGGACTAGCGGTTACGAGCAGTACTTC.

The chain joins TRBV4-2 to TRBJ2-1; D could derive from TRBD1 or TRBD2 (5 bases each). With 10 bases removed from V and 6 bases from J, the gap between germline ends came to 19 bases. The CDR3 has 14 amino acids. CDR1 LGHNA and CDR2 YNFKEQ come from the germline V gene. The CDR3, as DNA: TGTGCCATGGGCTCCGGGACCTTCCTCAATGAGCAGTTCTTC. Amino acid sequence: CAMGSGTFLNEQFF.

The sample holds many counts of this clonotype. The genes are TRBV10-3 and TRBJ2-1; D might be TRBD1 (5 bases). Germline CDR1 ENHRY, CDR2 SYGVKD. The CDR3 sequence is 16 residues long. Trimming took off 5 bases at V and 0 bases at J, with 14 bases between the two ends. The CDR3, as DNA: TGTGCCATCAGTTATACCACAGGTAACTCCTACAATGAGCAGTTCTTC. Translated: CAISYTTGNSYNEQFF.

This clonotype came up many times. The chain has TRBV21-1 and TRBJ1-5. TRBV21-1 is an annotated pseudogene. The CDR3 loop spans 12 amino acids. CDR3 in amino acids: CASSKLGQPQHF. The DNA of the CDR3 is TGTGCCAGCAGCAAATTGGGCCAGCCCCAGCATTTT.

The chain joins TRBV6-5 to TRBJ1-2; D unresolved. Germline V gene data show CDR1 as MNHEY and CDR2 as SVGAGI. This CDR3 comprises 13 residues. V was cut by 0 bases and J by 8 bases, with 10 bases left in between. CDR3 residues: CASSYSVSSGYTF. The CDR3 DNA follows: TGTGCCAGCAGTTACTCCGTTAGCTCAGGCTACACCTTC.